This T cell receptor beta chain was captured in a study of T-cell reconstitution after alpha-beta-depleted transplantation in children (dated by TCRdb to 2016 to 2018). At the level of the whole study: The study quantitatively tracked T-cell immune reconstitution after TCRalphabeta/CD19-depleted allogeneic hematopoietic cell transplantation in children using TCR repertoire profiling.

With respect to this clonotype: The specificity of this receptor is unknown. No qualities accompany the bases; no much larger clone lies one base away.

The cysteine opens and the phenylalanine closes a CDR3 of 13 amino acids. The only DNA kept is the CDR3, 39 bases in frame from the first base. CDR1 and CDR2 are read off the germline V gene (reference sequence) as MNHEY and SMNVEV. Relative to germline, V is 5 bases shorter and J is 5 bases shorter, with 13 bases between their ends. The library was made by PCR. Sequencing was carried out with an Illumina HiSeq 2500. TCR library preparation used molecular barcoding, with unique molecular identifiers applied to normalize quantification of the TCRbeta repertoire. The public reads were reprocessed in TCRdb via fastp at Q25 and MiXCR, keeping in-frame beta chains. Rows with a matching CDR3 protein are joined into one entry that keeps the most common DNA and genes. Present in this sample are about 610,000 distinct CDR3 sequences, roughly a tenth of which were seen just once. About 4% of the sample is taken by the ten largest.

This TCR derives from a human donor who donated a stem cell graft to a child with acute myeloid leukemia. The rearranged chain carries TRBV27 and TRBJ2-7, with no D gene named confidently. The sequencing here drew on PBMCs from the stem cell graft donor, taken from the stem cell graft. CDR3 sequence: CASSLRPFDEQYF. In nucleotide form, the sequence is TGTGCCAGCAGTCTCCGCCCTTTTGACGAGCAGTACTTC.